This T cell receptor beta chain stems from a study of cytomegalovirus exposure and HLA in healthy donors (dated by TCRdb to the late 2010s). For context, the study as a whole: According to a later analysis, the approximately 120 validation repertoires were produced on the same platform as the roughly 600 repertoires of the first cohort. The study was designed to test whether signatures of past pathogen exposure could be identified by cataloging public T cell receptors. In addition to the first cohort of 666 subjects, a separate validation cohort of some 120 different subjects was used. To predict cytomegalovirus infection status, the study brought together high-throughput TCR immunosequencing, statistical association of individual TCRs with disease status, and machine learning.

Broader findings and caveats from the paper: The classifier was reported to diagnose cytomegalovirus status with high specificity and sensitivity in both the original cohort and the validation cohort. The validation cohort had no HLA typing available for a later analysis, so co-occurrence within that cohort was assessed over all 120 or so repertoires. The authors suggested that the approach could potentially be generalized to other disease states and immunological phenotypes. Most TCR sequences were observed very rarely across donors, whereas some public TCRs were present in many individuals. In vitro tests confirmed that a few of the cytomegalovirus-associated TCR beta chains recognize cytomegalovirus antigens. A total of some 180 TCR beta chains were listed by the study as associated with cytomegalovirus. In a later analysis, TCRs clustered in the first cohort were found to also tend to co-occur in the 100 to 150 validation repertoires, with 90% to 95% of cluster scores above 0.

On this clone: The antigen this receptor binds is unknown. No base qualities exist here, and no much larger clone lies one base off it.

Library generation was performed with the immunoSEQ multiplex PCR assay. The published analysis was carried out like this. A statistical classification framework was developed to diagnose cytomegalovirus status using the catalog of TCR beta chain sequences. In its TCRdb copy, this immuneACCESS table keeps in-frame sequences only and misses some clones. Where compared with another copy, unresolved V genes explain less than half of these, and the others have no known cause. Clone size and the V and J calls come from that table; the DNA yielded D and trimming. The sample table contains tens of thousands of clones; only one count was recorded for over 90% of them. 2% to 2.5% of the sample comes from the top ten. Separate from the roughly 650-subject first cohort, the validation cohort of over 90 subjects was the group to which the donors belonged. The source of this sequence is a man aged 18 to 35 in good health and CMV-seronegative. Sequenced sample: PBMCs.

The DNA sequence is TGTGCCAGCAGCACTTCTTCGAGCGGTGAAAAACTGTTTTTT. This sequence encodes CASSTSSSGEKLFF. The sequence is built from TRBV9 and TRBJ1-4, with no D gene named confidently. CDR1 and CDR2 are read off the germline V gene as SGDLS and YYNGEE. The CDR3 sequence holds 14 residues, the cysteine and phenylalanine included. CDR3 DNA is the only sequence kept; it has 42 bases, read in frame from the first base. Trimming costs V 4 bases and J 7 bases, and their ends lie 14 bases apart. Joined to the reference TRBV9 and TRBJ1-4 proteins, this CDR3 gives the full variable domain: DSGVTQTPKHLITATGQRVTLRCSPRSGDLSVYWYQQSLDQGLQFLIQYYNGEERAKGNILERFSAQQFPDLHSELNLSSLELGDSALYFCASSTSSSGEKLFFGSGTQLSVL.